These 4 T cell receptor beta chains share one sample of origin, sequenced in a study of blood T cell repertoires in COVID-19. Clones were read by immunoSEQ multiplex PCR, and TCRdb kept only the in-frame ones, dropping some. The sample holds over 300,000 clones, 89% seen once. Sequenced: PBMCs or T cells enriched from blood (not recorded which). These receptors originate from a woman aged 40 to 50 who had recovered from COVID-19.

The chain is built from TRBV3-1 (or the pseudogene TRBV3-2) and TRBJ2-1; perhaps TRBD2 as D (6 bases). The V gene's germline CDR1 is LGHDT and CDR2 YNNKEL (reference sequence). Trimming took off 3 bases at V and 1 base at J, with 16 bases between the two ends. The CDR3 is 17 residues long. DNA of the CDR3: TGTGCCAGCAGCCAGGGCTCATTGAGCGGGTCCTACAATGAGCAGTTCTTC. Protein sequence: CASSQGSLSGSYNEQFF.

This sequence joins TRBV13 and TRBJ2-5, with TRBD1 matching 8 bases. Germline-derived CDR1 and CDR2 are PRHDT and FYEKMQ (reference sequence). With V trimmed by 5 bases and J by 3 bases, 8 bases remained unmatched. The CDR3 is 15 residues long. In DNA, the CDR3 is TGTGCCAGCAGCCATGACAGGGGCGGGGAAGAGACCCAGTACTTC. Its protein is CASSHDRGGEETQYF.

The CDR3 loop reads CASSYSRGRNYEQYF. Here the CDR3 DNA reads TGTGCCAGCAGTTACTCGCGTGGGCGCAATTACGAGCAGTACTTC. The rearrangement joins TRBV6-5 to TRBJ2-7; D uncertain. Trimming took off 0 bases at V and 4 bases at J, with 13 bases between the two ends. Germline V gene lookup returns CDR1 MNHEY and CDR2 SVGAGI. The CDR3 is made up of 15 amino acids.

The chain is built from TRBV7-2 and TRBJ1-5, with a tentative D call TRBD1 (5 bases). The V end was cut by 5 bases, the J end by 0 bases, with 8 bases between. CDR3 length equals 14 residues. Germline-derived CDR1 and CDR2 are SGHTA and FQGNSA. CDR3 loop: CASSGGVSNQPQHF. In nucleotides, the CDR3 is TGTGCCAGCAGCGGGGGGGTTAGCAATCAGCCCCAGCATTTT.